Here is one T cell receptor beta chain with its context. Its antigen is not known. The CDR3 is 15 amino acids. Germline CDR1 SGHTA, CDR2 FQGNSA. Trimming stripped 11 bases from V and 5 bases from J, with 24 bases between. These data are taken from a study of cytomegalovirus exposure and HLA in healthy donors. Study-level points and caveats: Analyses of presence/absence relied on an assumption of roughly uniform sequencing depth across donors.

Vbeta (60) and Jbeta (13) primers were used in the PCR. Profiled with immunoSEQ multiplex PCR; TCRdb holds only in-frame clones, not every one. The sample has more than 200,000 clones, 85% to 90% seen once. Those who donated were healthy bone marrow donors. The source material was PBMCs. The chain couples TRBV7-2 to TRBJ1-1, with D perhaps TRBD1 (5 bases). This receptor was identified in a human donor in good health. The chain's CDR3 is CALTKSGGGATEAFF. CDR3 nucleotides: TGTGCCCTCACTAAAAGCGGGGGTGGCGCGACTGAAGCTTTCTTT.